This T cell receptor beta chain appears in the sequencing data of a study of T-cell memory formation after mild COVID-19. From the 5' RACE reads, TCRdb called clonotypes with MiXCR, one entry per CDR3 protein. This sample has fewer than 450,000 distinct CDR3 sequences, with 20% to 25% found just once. From its first to its last residue, the CDR3 has 14 amino acids. Germline V gene data show CDR1 as SGHKS and CDR2 as YYEKEE (reference sequence). This clonotype was seen a few times. It is unclear where the CDR3 begins or ends on the DNA, so no DNA is shown, and the CDR3 is as TCRdb lists it. What was sequenced was PBMCs or a T cell subset sorted from them (not recorded which). The sequence was obtained from an adult woman who had mild COVID-19 (a few samples of this study predate the infection). Cell type and time point are not known. This chain links TRBV5-5 with TRBJ2-7. The CDR3 sequence: CASILEPTSYEQYF.